This T cell receptor beta chain was sequenced in a study of human T cells and chemical hapten exposure. Study summary: While the approximately 25-week study was under way, patients received diphenylcyclopropenone on the scalp every week.

Noted time point: patch test 2, 6 weeks after DPC sensitization. As for treatment: therapeutic diphenylcyclopropenone sensitization with weekly scalp DPC. Donation of samples came from alopecia patients who were 18 to 70 years old and suitable for DPC. This clonotype has more than one count but fewer than ten. J gave up 1 base and V 1 base, and 4 bases lay outside the gene matches. CDR3 length: 16 amino acids. The germline V gene has CDR1 DFQATT and CDR2 SNEGSKA (reference sequence). A single record per CDR3 protein comes from TCRdb applying MiXCR to the RACE reads. This table has around 99,000 distinct CDR3 sequences, 11% appearing once.

The sequence came from a man aged 40-50 years with alopecia areata. Some clones in this sample may be carry-over from other donors' samples. The source material was whole blood, sampled in connection with sensitization to the hapten diphenylcyclopropenone (DPC). V is TRBV20-1 and J is TRBJ2-2; 9 positions match TRBD2. CDR3 amino acids: CSARGLTSGNTGELFF. The CDR3 coding sequence is TGCAGTGCTAGAGGTTTGACTAGCGGGAACACCGGGGAGCTGTTTTTT.